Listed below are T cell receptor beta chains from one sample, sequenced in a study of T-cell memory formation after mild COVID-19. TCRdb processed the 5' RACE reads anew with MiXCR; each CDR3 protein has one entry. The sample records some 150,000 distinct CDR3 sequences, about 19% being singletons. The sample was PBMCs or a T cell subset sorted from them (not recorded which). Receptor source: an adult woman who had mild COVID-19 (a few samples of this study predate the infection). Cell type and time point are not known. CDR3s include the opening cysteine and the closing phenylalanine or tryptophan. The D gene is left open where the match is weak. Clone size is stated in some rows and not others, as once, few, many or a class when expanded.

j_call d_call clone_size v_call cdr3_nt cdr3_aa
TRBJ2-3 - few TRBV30 TGTGCCTGGAGTCGGGGGGCTAACTCAGATACGCAGTATTTT CAWSRGANSDTQYF
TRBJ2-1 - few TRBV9 TGTGCCAGCAGCGAAACCCCAGGTCCCACCAACTCCTACAATGAGCAGTTCTTC CASSETPGPTNSYNEQFF
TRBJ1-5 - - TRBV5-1 TGCGCCAGCAGCCCGTGGAAACTTAGCAATCAGCCCCAGCATTTT CASSPWKLSNQPQHF
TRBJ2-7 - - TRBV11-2 TGTGCCAGCAGCCGCCGGGACACCGGACCCGAGCAGTACTTC CASSRRDTGPEQYF
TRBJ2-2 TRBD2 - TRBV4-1 TGCGCCAGCAGCCAAAGGCTTCTTGCGGGGGCGGGGGGTACCGGGGAGCTGTTTTTT CASSQRLLAGAGGTGELFF
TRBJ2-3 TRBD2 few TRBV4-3 TGCGCCAGCAGCCAGGCTGGGACTAGCGGACAGACAGACACAGATACGCAGTATTTT CASSQAGTSGQTDTDTQYF
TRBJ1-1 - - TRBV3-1 TGTGCCAGCAGCCTATACTCCAGGGTAACTGAAGCTTTCTTT CASSLYSRVTEAFF
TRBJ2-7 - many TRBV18 TGTGCCAGCTCTCTTACAGGGAACTCCTACGAGCAGTACTTC CASSLTGNSYEQYF
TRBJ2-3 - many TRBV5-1 TGCGCCAGCAGCTTGTCGTCTCGGCGGGCCGGAAGCACAGATACGCAGTATTTT CASSLSSRRAGSTDTQYF
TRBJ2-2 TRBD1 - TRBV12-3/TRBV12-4 TGTGCCAGCAGCAATACCCGGGACAGGGGCCGGACCGGGGAGCTGTTTTTT CASSNTRDRGRTGELFF
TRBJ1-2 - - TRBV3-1 TGTGCCAGCAGCCAAGATCGCTCGGGCAGGGGAAACTATGGCTACACCTTC CASSQDRSGRGNYGYTF
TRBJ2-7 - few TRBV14 TGTGCCAGCAGCCTCGTAAGGACCCTCATGGAAGAGCAGTACTTC CASSLVRTLMEEQYF
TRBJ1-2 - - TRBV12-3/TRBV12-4 TGTGCCAGCAGTCAGACACCCCAGGGAAATTATGGCTACACCTTC CASSQTPQGNYGYTF
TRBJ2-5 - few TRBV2 TGTGCCAGCAGGCTCACGGAGACCCAGTACTTC CASRLTETQYF
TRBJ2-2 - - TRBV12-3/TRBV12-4 TGTGCCAGCAGACCAACTAGCACCGGGGAGCTGTTTTTT CASRPTSTGELFF
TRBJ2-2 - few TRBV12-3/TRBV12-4 TGTGCCAGCAGATTGACAGGCGCGGACACCGGGGAGCTGTTTTTT CASRLTGADTGELFF
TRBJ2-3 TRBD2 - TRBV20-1 TGCAGTGCTAGGCGCGGAGGAGCGGGAGATGGAGATACGCAGTATTTT CSARRGGAGDGDTQYF
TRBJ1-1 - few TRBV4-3 TGCGCCAGCAGCCATATTCCGGGGCCAGGGGCTGAAGCTTTCTTT CASSHIPGPGAEAFF
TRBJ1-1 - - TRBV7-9 TGTGCCAGCAGCTTAGCGATGGCTGGGGACACTGAAGCTTTCTTT CASSLAMAGDTEAFF
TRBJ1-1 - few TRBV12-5 TGTGCTAGTGCCGGGGGCGGGACTGAAGCTTTCTTT CASAGGGTEAFF
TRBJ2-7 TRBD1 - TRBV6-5 TGTGCCAGCAGCCCGGACGGACAGGGATCATACGAGCAGTACTTC CASSPDGQGSYEQYF
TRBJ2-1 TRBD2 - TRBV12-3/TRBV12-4 TGTGCCAGCATCCGTAGCGGGACCACCTACAATGAGCAGTTCTTC CASIRSGTTYNEQFF
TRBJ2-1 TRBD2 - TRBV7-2 TGTGCCAGCAGCTTAGTTTCTAGCGGGGGGTACAATGAGCAGTTCTTC CASSLVSSGGYNEQFF
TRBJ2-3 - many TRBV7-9 TGTGCCAGCAGCTTAGGAGGGGCAGATACGCAGTATTTT CASSLGGADTQYF
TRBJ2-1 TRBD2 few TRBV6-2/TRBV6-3 TGTGCCAGCAGTTACAACGAGCGGGAGAGCAATGAGCAGTTCTTC CASSYNERESNEQFF
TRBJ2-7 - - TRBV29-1 TGCAGCGCTAGATACGACTCCTACGAGCAGTACTTC CSARYDSYEQYF
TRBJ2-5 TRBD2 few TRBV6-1 TGTGCCAGCAGTGGACTAGCGGGGGTGCCGCAACAAGAGACCCAGTACTTC CASSGLAGVPQQETQYF
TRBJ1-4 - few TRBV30 TGTGCCTGGAGTGTAGGCAAAGAGGAAAAACTGTTTTTT CAWSVGKEEKLFF
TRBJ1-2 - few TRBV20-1 TGCAGTGCGGACCGGGGGCTGGACTATGGCTACACCTTC CSADRGLDYGYTF
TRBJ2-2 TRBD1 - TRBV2 TGTGCCAGCAGCCCGGGACAGAAGAACACCGGGGAGCTGTTTTTT CASSPGQKNTGELFF
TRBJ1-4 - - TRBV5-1 TGCGCCAGCAGCTTGGCCTTCTCGGCAGGCCGAACAACTAATGAAAAACTGTTTTTT CASSLAFSAGRTTNEKLFF
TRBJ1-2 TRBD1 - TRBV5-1 TGCGCCAGCAGCGTGGGACAGGCTGCGACCTATGGCTACACCTTC CASSVGQAATYGYTF
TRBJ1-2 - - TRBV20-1 TGCAGTGCTAGAGATAAACAGGGCGCGAGCGGCTACACCTTC CSARDKQGASGYTF
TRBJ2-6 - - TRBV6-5 TGTGCCAGCAGCCCCCCCAGTGGCTCTGGGGCCAACGTCCTGACTTTC CASSPPSGSGANVLTF
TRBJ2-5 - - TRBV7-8 TGTGCCAGCAGCCTTCAAGGATTTGGGGGGGAGACCCAGTACTTC CASSLQGFGGETQYF
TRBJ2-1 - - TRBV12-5 TGTGCTAGTGGAGCGGGCCCTTTGGGGAATGAGCAGTTCTTC CASGAGPLGNEQFF
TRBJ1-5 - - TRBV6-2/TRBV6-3 TGTGCCAGCAGTTACTCGATGTACAGCAATCAGCCCCAGCATTTT CASSYSMYSNQPQHF
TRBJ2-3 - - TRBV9 TGTGCCAGCAGCGTAGGTCCGGGAGTGGGCACAGATACGCAGTATTTT CASSVGPGVGTDTQYF
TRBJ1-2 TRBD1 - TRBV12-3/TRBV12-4 TGTGCCAGCAGTTTTATAGACAGGGGGTATGGCTACACCTTC CASSFIDRGYGYTF
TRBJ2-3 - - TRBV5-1 TGCGCCAGCTCCGGACAGCCGAGCACAGATACGCAGTATTTT CASSGQPSTDTQYF
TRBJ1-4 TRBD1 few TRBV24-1 TGTGCCACCAGTGATCCCTCGACAGGGGCTAAAGAAAAACTGTTTTTT CATSDPSTGAKEKLFF
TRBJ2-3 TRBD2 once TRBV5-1 TGCGCCAGCAGCTTGGAGACTAGCGGGGGGACAGATACGCAGTATTTT CASSLETSGGTDTQYF
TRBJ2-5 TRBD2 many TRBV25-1 TGTGCCAGCAACCTAGGGACTAGCGGGGGAGGGGAGACCCAGTACTTC CASNLGTSGGGETQYF
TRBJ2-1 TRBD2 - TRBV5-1 TGCGCCAGCAGCTTGTGGATTAGCGGGGGCTACAATGAGCAGTTCTTC CASSLWISGGYNEQFF
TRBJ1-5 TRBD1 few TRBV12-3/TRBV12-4 TGTGCCAGCGCGGCACAGGGGCAGCGTCAGCCCCAGCATTTT CASAAQGQRQPQHF
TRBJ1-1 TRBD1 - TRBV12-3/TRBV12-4 TGTGCCAGCAGGACAGGGGGTAACACTGAAGCTTTCTTT CASRTGGNTEAFF
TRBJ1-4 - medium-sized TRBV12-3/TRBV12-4 TGTGCCAGCAGCTCGTACGCAACTAATGAAAAACTGTTTTTT CASSSYATNEKLFF
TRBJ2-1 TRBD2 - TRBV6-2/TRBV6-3 TGTGCCTCCGGACTAGCGGGAGTTCAAGAGCAGTTCTTC CASGLAGVQEQFF
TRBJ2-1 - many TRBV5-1 TGCGCCAGCAGCCCGGGACACCTCGATGAGCAGTTCTTC CASSPGHLDEQFF
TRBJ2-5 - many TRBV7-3 TGTGCCAGCAGTGGGGTACCCCAAGAGACCCAGTACTTC CASSGVPQETQYF
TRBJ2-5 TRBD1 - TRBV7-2 TGTGCCAGCAGCCCCCCAGGACAGGGAGTAGGAGAGACCCAGTACTTC CASSPPGQGVGETQYF
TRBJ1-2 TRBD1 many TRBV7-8 TGTGCCAGCAGCCCCATGGGACAGGGAACGGGGGGCTACACCTTC CASSPMGQGTGGYTF
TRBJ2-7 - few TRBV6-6 TGTGCCAGCAGTCCCCGTTCGGTGGCAGGGAAGACCTACGAGCAGTACTTC CASSPRSVAGKTYEQYF
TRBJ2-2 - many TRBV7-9 TGTGCCACCCGTGAGAGAGGGGAGCTGTTTTTT CATRERGELFF
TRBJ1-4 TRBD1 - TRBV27 TGTGCCAGCAGGGGACAGTCACTCATGGCAACTAATGAAAAACTGTTTTTT CASRGQSLMATNEKLFF
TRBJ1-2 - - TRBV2 TGTGCCAGCAGTCTTATTCGGGAAGGCTACACCTTC CASSLIREGYTF
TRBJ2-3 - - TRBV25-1 TGTGCCAGCAGTGAAACTTTAACTAGCACAGATACGCAGTATTTT CASSETLTSTDTQYF